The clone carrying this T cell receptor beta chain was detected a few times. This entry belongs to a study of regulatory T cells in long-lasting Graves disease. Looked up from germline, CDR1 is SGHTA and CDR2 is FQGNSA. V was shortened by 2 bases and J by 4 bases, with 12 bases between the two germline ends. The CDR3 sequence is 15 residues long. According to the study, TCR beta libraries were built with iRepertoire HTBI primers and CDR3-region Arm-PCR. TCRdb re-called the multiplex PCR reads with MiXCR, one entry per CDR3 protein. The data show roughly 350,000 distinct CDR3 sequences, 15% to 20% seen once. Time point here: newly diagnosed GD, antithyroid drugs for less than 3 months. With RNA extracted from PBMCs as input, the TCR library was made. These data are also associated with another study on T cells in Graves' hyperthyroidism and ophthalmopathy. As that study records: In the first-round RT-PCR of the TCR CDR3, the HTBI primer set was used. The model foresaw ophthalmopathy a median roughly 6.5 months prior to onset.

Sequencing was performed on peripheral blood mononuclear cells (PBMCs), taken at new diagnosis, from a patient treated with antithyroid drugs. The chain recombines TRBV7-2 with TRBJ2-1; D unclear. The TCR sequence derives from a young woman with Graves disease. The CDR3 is CASSLYTAGYNEQFF. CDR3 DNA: TGTGCCAGCAGCTTATACACGGCTGGATACAATGAGCAGTTCTTC.